This T cell receptor beta chain was recovered during a study of T-cell memory formation after mild COVID-19. 5'RACE with constant-segment primers yielded barcoded, UMI-tagged TCR alpha and TCR beta cDNA libraries. TCRdb itself ran the 5' RACE reads through MiXCR, one entry per CDR3 protein. The table has approximately 88,000 distinct CDR3 sequences, roughly 25% seen once. This CDR3 is 13 amino acids long. The V and J ends lost 5 bases and 5 bases respectively, with 12 bases between them. This clonotype has only a few counts. The antigen remains undetermined. Whole-study findings and limits: While clones contracting from day 15 to 85 were balanced between CD4 and CD8, later expanders leaned CD4+. CD4+ contracting clones lay mainly in CM and EM, CD8+ ones in EMRA.

Sequencing used PBMCs or a T cell subset sorted from them (not recorded which). V gene TRBV12-3 or TRBV12-4 combines with J gene TRBJ1-2, with D tentatively TRBD1 (5 bases). This clonotype was obtained from a man in his late teens or twenties who had mild COVID-19 (a few samples of this study predate the infection). Cell type and time point are not known. The CDR3 region is CASSPDSPYGYTF. The CDR3 DNA follows: TGTGCCAGCAGTCCTGACAGCCCATATGGCTACACCTTC.